Listed below are T cell receptor beta chains from one sample, sequenced in a study of HIV-infected patients and healthy controls. TCRdb fed the 5' RACE reads into MiXCR, producing one record per CDR3 protein. The sample lists about 64,000 distinct CDR3 sequences, roughly a fifth occurring once. The sample taken for sequencing was CD4+ T cells from blood. Receptors originate from a human donor in good health. The CDR3 runs from the conserved cysteine through the conserved F or W. The order of the fields is clone size, V gene, D gene, J gene, CDR3 protein, CDR3 DNA. A D gene is named only where the DNA matches it firmly. The size field is filled for only some rows; it gives once, few, many or a size class.

clone size: few
V gene: TRBV6-5
D gene: TRBD1
J gene: TRBJ1-2
CDR3 protein: CASSPGTGHGYTF
CDR3 DNA: TGTGCCAGCAGTCCCGGGACAGGGCACGGCTACACCTTC

clone size: -
V gene: TRBV11-3
D gene: TRBD2
J gene: TRBJ2-5
CDR3 protein: CASSLRLAGVETQYF
CDR3 DNA: TGTGCCAGCAGCTTAAGACTAGCGGGAGTAGAGACCCAGTACTTC

clone size: few
V gene: TRBV11-2
D gene: -
J gene: TRBJ2-1
CDR3 protein: CASSLGQGLLLSNEQFF
CDR3 DNA: TGTGCCAGCAGCTTAGGACAGGGACTACTGCTTTCGAATGAGCAGTTCTTC

clone size: -
V gene: TRBV5-1
D gene: -
J gene: TRBJ1-2
CDR3 protein: CASSLHREDYGYTF
CDR3 DNA: TGCGCCAGCAGCTTGCACAGGGAGGACTATGGCTACACCTTC

clone size: once
V gene: TRBV9
D gene: TRBD2
J gene: TRBJ2-1
CDR3 protein: CASSVDVGGGRAQFF
CDR3 DNA: TGTGCCAGCAGCGTAGATGTTGGGGGCGGGAGGGCCCAGTTCTTC

clone size: many
V gene: TRBV5-1
D gene: -
J gene: TRBJ1-4
CDR3 protein: CASSLIVDEKLFF
CDR3 DNA: TGCGCCAGCAGCTTGATAGTAGATGAAAAACTGTTTTTT

clone size: many
V gene: TRBV7-6
D gene: -
J gene: TRBJ2-3
CDR3 protein: CASSLAGASTDTQYF
CDR3 DNA: TGTGCCAGCAGCTTAGCGGGGGCCAGCACAGATACGCAGTATTTT

clone size: many
V gene: TRBV12-3/TRBV12-4
D gene: -
J gene: TRBJ1-2
CDR3 protein: CASRPLTVLYGYTF
CDR3 DNA: TGTGCCAGCAGGCCTCTGACAGTGCTCTATGGCTACACCTTC

clone size: few
V gene: TRBV14
D gene: -
J gene: TRBJ2-7
CDR3 protein: CASSPRGSIYEQYF
CDR3 DNA: TGTGCCAGCAGCCCCCGGGGGTCGATTTACGAGCAGTACTTC

clone size: many
V gene: TRBV11-1
D gene: -
J gene: TRBJ2-6
CDR3 protein: CASSRQVPGANVLTF
CDR3 DNA: TGTGCCAGCAGCCGACAGGTCCCTGGGGCCAACGTCCTGACTTTC

clone size: many
V gene: TRBV4-1
D gene: -
J gene: TRBJ1-6
CDR3 protein: CASSQDIEDRLHF
CDR3 DNA: TGCGCCAGCAGCCAAGATATAGAGGATCGCCTCCACTTT

clone size: many
V gene: TRBV5-5
D gene: -
J gene: TRBJ1-3
CDR3 protein: CASSLVSDISGNTIYF
CDR3 DNA: TGTGCCAGCAGCTTAGTCTCCGACATCTCTGGAAACACCATATATTTT

clone size: -
V gene: TRBV12-3/TRBV12-4
D gene: -
J gene: TRBJ2-1
CDR3 protein: CVSSLEGQYNEQFF
CDR3 DNA: TGTGTCAGCAGTTTAGAGGGACAATACAATGAGCAGTTCTTC

clone size: few
V gene: TRBV20-1
D gene: -
J gene: TRBJ1-5
CDR3 protein: CSASRGPNQPQHF
CDR3 DNA: TGCAGTGCAAGTCGGGGCCCGAATCAGCCCCAGCATTTT

clone size: -
V gene: TRBV27
D gene: -
J gene: TRBJ1-5
CDR3 protein: CASSMTGGYVRPQHF
CDR3 DNA: TGTGCCAGCAGTATGACGGGGGGGTATGTGAGGCCCCAGCATTTT

clone size: many
V gene: TRBV12-3/TRBV12-4
D gene: -
J gene: TRBJ1-2
CDR3 protein: CASSFRISYGYTF
CDR3 DNA: TGTGCCAGCAGTTTTCGCATCAGCTATGGCTACACCTTC

clone size: -
V gene: TRBV14
D gene: -
J gene: TRBJ2-1
CDR3 protein: CASSRWGPPSYNEQFF
CDR3 DNA: TGTGCCAGCAGCCGGTGGGGGCCTCCTTCCTACAATGAGCAGTTCTTC

clone size: -
V gene: TRBV10-3
D gene: -
J gene: TRBJ1-2
CDR3 protein: CAISEGKRVSNYGYTF
CDR3 DNA: TGTGCCATCAGTGAGGGGAAACGGGTTTCTAACTATGGCTACACCTTC

clone size: few
V gene: TRBV18
D gene: -
J gene: TRBJ2-4
CDR3 protein: CASSPGGAKNIQYF
CDR3 DNA: TGTGCCAGCTCACCCGGTGGGGCCAAAAACATTCAGTACTTC

clone size: few
V gene: TRBV6-5
D gene: -
J gene: TRBJ2-7
CDR3 protein: CASSFQEGRSYEQYF
CDR3 DNA: TGTGCCAGCAGTTTTCAGGAGGGGCGCTCCTACGAGCAGTACTTC